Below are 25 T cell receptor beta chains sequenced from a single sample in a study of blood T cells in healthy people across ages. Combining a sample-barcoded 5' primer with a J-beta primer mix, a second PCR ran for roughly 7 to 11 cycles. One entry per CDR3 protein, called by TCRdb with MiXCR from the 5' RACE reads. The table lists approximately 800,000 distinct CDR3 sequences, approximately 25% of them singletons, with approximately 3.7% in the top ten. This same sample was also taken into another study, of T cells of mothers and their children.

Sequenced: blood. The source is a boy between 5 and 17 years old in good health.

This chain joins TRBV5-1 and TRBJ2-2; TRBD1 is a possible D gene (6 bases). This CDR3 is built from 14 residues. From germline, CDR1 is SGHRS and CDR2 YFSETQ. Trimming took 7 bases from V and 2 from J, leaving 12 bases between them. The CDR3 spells CASGIGTNTGELFF. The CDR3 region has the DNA TGCGCCAGCGGCATCGGGACAAACACCGGGGAGCTGTTTTTT. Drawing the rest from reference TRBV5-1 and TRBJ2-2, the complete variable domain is KAGVTQTPRYLIKTRGQQVTLSCSPISGHRSVSWYQQTPGQGLQFLFEYFSETQRNKGNFPGRFSGRQFSNSRSEMNVSTLELGDSALYLCASGIGTNTGELFFGEGSRLTVL.

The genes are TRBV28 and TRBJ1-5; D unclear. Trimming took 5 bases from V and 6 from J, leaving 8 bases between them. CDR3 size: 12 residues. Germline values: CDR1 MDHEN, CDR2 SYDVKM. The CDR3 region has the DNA TGTGCCAGCAGTCCCACGAGTCAGCCCCAGCATTTT. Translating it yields CASSPTSQPQHF.

In nucleotides, the CDR3 is TGTGCCAGCAGTTTAGTGCTGCGACGTTCGTCCCAGTACTTC. Its protein is CASSLVLRRSSQYF. The chain employs TRBV12-3 or TRBV12-4 and TRBJ2-5; D call uncertain. This CDR3 spans 14 amino acids. V dropped 1 base and J dropped 9 bases, with 15 bases sitting between them.

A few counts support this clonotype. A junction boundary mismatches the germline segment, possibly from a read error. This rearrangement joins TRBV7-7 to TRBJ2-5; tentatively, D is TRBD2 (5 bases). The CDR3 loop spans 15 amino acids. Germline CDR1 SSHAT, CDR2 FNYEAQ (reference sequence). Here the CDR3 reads CASSFGQPGKETQYF. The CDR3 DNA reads TGTGCTAGCAGCTTCGGCCAGCCGGGGAAGGAGACCCAGTACTTC. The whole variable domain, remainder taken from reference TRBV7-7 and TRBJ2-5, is GAGVSQSPRYKVTKRGQDVTLRCDPISSHATLYWYQQALGQGPEFLTYFNYEAQPDKSGLPSDRFSAERPEGSISTLTIQRTEQRDSAMYRCASSFGQPGKETQYFGPGTRLLVL.

The CDR3 region is CASSLDRDSYSYEQYF. CDR3 nucleotide sequence: TGTGCCAGCAGCTTAGACCGGGACTCCTATTCCTACGAGCAGTACTTC. This chain uses TRBV11-2 with TRBJ2-5, with TRBD2 as a possible D gene (6 bases). The J call may be mistaken, given a closer DNA end match to TRBJ2-7. This CDR3 is 16 amino acids long. Germline-derived CDR1 and CDR2 are SGHAT and FQNNGV.

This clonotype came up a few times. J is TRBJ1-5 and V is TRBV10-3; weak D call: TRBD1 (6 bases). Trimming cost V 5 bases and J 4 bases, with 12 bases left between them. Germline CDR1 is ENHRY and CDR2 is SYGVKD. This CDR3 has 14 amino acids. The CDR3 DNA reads TGTGCCATCAGTCCGGGGGCATCAAATCAGCCCCAGCATTTT. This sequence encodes CAISPGASNQPQHF.

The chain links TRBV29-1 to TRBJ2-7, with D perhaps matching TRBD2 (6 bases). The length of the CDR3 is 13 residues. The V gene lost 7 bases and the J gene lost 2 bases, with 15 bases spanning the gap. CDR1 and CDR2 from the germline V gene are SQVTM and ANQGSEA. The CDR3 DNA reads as TGCAGCGCGCTTGCGGGGAGCCCCTACGAGCAGTACTTC. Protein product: CSALAGSPYEQYF.

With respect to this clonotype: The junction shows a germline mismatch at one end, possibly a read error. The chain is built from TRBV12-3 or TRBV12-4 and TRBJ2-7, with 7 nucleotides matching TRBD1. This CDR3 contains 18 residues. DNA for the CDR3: TGTGCCAGCAGTTTAAGGGAGACAGGGTTATACCTCTACAATGAGCGGTTCTTC. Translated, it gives CASSLRETGLYLYNERFF.

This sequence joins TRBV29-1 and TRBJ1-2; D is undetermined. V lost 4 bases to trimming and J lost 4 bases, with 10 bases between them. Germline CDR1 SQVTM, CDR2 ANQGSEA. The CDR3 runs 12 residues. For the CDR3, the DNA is TGCAGCGTTGTTGGCCTCCTCTATGGCTACACCTTC. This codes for CSVVGLLYGYTF.

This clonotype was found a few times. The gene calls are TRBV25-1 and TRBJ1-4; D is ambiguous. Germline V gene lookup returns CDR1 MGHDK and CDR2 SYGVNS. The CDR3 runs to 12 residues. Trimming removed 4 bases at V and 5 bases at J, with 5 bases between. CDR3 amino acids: CASSGHNEKLFF. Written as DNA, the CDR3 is TGTGCCAGCAGTGGACACAATGAAAAACTGTTTTTT.

CDR3 protein: CASSLAPTGAYGYTF. The CDR3 nucleotides are TGTGCCAGCAGTTTAGCGCCCACAGGAGCTTATGGCTACACCTTC. The V call is TRBV12-3 or TRBV12-4, the J call TRBJ1-2; TRBD1 might be the D (5 bases). V dropped 0 bases and J dropped 5 bases, with 13 bases sitting between them. The CDR3 contains 15 residues.

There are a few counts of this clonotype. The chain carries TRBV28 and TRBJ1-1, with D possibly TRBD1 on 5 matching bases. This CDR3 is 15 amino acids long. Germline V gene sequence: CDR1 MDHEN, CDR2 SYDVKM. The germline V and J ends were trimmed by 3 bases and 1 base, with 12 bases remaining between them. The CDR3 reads CASSFPGLSNTEAFF. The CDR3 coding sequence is TGTGCCAGCAGTTTTCCGGGACTGTCGAACACTGAAGCTTTCTTT.

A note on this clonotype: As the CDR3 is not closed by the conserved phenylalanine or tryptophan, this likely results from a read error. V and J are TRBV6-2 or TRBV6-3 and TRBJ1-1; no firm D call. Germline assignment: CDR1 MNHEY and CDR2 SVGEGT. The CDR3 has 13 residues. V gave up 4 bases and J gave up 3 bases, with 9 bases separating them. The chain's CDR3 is CASSLDPYTEAFL. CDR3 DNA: TGTGCCAGCAGTTTGGACCCGTACACTGAAGCTTTCCTT.

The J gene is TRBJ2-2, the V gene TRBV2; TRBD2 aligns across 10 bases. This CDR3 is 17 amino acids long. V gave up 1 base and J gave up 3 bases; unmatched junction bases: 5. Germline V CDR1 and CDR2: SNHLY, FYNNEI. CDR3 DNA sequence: TGTGCCAGCAGTGAAGGACCTAGCGGGGGATACACCGGGGAGCTGTTTTTT. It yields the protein CASSEGPSGGYTGELFF.

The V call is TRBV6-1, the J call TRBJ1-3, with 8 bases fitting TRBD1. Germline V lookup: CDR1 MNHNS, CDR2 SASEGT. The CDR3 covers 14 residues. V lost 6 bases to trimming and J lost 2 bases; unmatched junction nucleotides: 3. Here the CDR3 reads CASRGQVPGNTIYF. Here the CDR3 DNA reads TGTGCCAGCAGGGGACAGGTTCCTGGAAACACCATATATTTT.

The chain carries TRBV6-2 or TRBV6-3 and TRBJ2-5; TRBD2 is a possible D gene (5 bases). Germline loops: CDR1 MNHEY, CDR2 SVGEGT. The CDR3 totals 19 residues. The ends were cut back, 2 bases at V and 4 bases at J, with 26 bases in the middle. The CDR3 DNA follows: TGTGCCAGCAGTTACAATCGGGGTTCGCGGACCCCGGTAGGAGAGACCCAGTACTTC. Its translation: CASSYNRGSRTPVGETQYF.

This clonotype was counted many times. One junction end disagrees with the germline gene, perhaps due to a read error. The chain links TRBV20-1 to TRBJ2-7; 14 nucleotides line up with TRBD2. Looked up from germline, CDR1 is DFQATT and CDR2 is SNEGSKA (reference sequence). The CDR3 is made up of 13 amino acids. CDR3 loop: CSARDPGLAGEAF. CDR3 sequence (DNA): TGCAGTGCTAGAGATCCGGGACTAGCGGGAGAAGCATTC.

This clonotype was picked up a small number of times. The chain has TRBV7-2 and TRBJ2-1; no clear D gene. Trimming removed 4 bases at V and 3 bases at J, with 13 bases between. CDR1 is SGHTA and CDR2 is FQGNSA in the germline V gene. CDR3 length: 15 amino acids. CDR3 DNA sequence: TGTGCCAGCAGCTCCTCCTCAGCAAACTACAATGAGCAGTTCTTC. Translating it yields CASSSSSANYNEQFF.

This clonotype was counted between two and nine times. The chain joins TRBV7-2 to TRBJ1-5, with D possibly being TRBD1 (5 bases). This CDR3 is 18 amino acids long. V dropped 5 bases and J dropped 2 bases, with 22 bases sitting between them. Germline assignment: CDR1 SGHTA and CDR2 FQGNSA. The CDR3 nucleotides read TGTGCCAGCAGCCCGAACGGCGGCCAGGGAATCGGCAATCAGCCCCAGCATTTT. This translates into CASSPNGGQGIGNQPQHF.

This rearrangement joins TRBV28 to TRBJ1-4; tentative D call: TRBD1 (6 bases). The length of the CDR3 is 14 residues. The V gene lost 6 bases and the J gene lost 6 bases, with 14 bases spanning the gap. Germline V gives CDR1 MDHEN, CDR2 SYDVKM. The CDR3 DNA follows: TGTGCCAGCAGAGAACGGGACACCGATGAAAAACTGTTTTTT. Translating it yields CASRERDTDEKLFF. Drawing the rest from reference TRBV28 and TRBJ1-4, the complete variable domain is DVKVTQSSRYLVKRTGEKVFLECVQDMDHENMFWYRQDPGLGLRLIYFSYDVKMKEKGDIPEGYSVSREKKERFSLILESASTNQTSMYLCASRERDTDEKLFFGSGTQLSVL.

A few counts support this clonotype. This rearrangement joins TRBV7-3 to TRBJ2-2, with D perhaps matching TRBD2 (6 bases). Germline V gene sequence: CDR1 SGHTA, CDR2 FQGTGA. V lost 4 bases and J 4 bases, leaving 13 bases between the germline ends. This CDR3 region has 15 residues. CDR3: CASSSPGGSTGELFF. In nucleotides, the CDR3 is TGTGCCAGCAGCTCTCCCGGGGGTAGCACCGGGGAGCTGTTTTTT.

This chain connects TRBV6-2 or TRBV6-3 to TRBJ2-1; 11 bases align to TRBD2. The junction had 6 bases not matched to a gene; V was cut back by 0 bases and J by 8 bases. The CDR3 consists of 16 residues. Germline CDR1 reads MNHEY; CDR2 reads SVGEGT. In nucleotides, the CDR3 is TGTGCCAGCAGTTACTCGGCTAGCGGGGGGCCCCATGAGCAGTTCTTC. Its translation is CASSYSASGGPHEQFF.

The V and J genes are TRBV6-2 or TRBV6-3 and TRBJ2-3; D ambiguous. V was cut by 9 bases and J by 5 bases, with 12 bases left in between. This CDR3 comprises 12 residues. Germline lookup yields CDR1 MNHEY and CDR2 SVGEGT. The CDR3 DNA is TGTGCCAGAGAGAGGTCCCAAGATACGCAGTATTTT. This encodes CARERSQDTQYF.

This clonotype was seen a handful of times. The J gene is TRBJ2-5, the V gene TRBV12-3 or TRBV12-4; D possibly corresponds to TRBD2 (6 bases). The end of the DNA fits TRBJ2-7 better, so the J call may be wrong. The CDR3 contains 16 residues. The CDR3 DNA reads TGTGCCAGCAGTCCTCGCGGGACCCCTTCTGCCGTCGAGCAGTACTTC. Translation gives CASSPRGTPSAVEQYF.

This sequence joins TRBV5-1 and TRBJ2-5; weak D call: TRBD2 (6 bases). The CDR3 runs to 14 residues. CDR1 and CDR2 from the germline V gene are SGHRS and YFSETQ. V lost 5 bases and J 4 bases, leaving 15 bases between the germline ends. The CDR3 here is CASSTGSGPETQYF. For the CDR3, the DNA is TGCGCCAGCAGTACCGGGAGTGGTCCAGAGACCCAGTACTTC.